This T cell receptor beta chain was identified during a study of T cells in localized non-small cell lung cancer. As concerns this clone: The antigen is undetermined.

General study findings and limits: Density of T cells in blood, when higher, went with longer overall survival. Detection in adjacent lung was observed for a median about 50 of the top 100 tumor clones.

Repertoires were generated with immunoSEQ multiplex PCR, while TCRdb's copy carries only in-frame clones and drops some. In the table there are 30,000 to 40,000 clones, about nine tenths of which are singletons. Source: peripheral blood mononuclear cells, taken before any cancer treatment. This receptor was obtained from a male donor aged 60 or older with stage II lung adenocarcinoma.

This CDR3 is CASSKEAPRRDTQYF. CDR3 in DNA: TGTGCCAGCAGCAAAGAAGCACCGCGGAGAGATACGCAGTATTTT. This rearrangement joins TRBV21-1 to TRBJ2-3; TRBD2 was called by the table and not checked on the DNA. TRBV21-1 is deemed a pseudogene. The CDR3 is 15 residues long.